This T cell receptor beta chain was sequenced in a study of post-analysis software for immune sequencing data. In the study overall: Secondary progressive, relapsing-remitting and progressive-relapsing multiple sclerosis were among the included disease courses.

Details on this clonotype: Its target is unknown.

The CDR3 totals 13 residues. V was shortened by 4 bases and J by 4 bases, with 10 bases between the two germline ends. Broader study findings: Among multiple sclerosis patients, normalized Chao1 diversity was significantly below that of controls. TRBV5-6, TRBV5-1 and TRBV20-1 were among a few TRBV segments more frequent in patients than controls. Same-batch samples co-clustered strongly by F measure.

Carried by the TCR beta cDNA libraries were unique molecular identifiers. TCRdb ran MiXCR on the PCR reads and lists one entry per CDR3 protein. This table has 350,000 to 450,000 distinct CDR3 sequences, 30% to 45% appearing once. The sequenced sample was blood. The chain uses TRBV12-3 or TRBV12-4 and TRBJ1-2, with D hard to call. The TCR was taken from a girl under 18 with multiple sclerosis. The CDR3 loop reads CASSSTALYGYTF. CDR3 nucleotides: TGTGCCAGCAGTTCAACAGCGCTCTATGGCTACACCTTC.